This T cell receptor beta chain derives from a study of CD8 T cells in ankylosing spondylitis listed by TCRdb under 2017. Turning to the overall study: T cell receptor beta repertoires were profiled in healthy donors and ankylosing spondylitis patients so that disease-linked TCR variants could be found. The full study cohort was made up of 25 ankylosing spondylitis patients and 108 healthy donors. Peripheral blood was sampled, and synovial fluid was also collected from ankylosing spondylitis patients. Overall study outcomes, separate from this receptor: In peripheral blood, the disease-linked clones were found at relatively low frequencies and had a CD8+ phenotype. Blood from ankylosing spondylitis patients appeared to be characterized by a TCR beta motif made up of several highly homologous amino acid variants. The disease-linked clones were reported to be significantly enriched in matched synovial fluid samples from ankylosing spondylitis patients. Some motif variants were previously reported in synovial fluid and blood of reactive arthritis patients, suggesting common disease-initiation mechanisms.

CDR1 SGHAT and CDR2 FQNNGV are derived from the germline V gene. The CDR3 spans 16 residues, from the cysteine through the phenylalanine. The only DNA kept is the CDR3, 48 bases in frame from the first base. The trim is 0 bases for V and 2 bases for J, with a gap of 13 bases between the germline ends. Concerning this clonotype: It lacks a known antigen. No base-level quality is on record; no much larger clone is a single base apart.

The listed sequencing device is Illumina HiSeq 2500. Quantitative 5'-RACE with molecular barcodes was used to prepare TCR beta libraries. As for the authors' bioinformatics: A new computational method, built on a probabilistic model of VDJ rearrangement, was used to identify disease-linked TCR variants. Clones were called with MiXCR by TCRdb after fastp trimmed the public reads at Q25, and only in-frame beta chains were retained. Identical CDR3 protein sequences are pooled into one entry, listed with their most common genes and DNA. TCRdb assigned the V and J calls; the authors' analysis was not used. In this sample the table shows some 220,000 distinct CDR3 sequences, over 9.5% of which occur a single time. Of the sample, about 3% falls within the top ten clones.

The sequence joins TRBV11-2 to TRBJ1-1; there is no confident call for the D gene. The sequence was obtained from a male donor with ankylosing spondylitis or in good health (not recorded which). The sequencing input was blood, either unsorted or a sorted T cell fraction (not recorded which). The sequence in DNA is TGTGCCAGCAGCTTAGAACTGGCAGGTCAAAACACTGAAGCTTTCTTT. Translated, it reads CASSLELAGQNTEAFF.